The sample holds a few counts of the clone carrying this T cell receptor beta chain. The antigen is undetermined. The time point: approximately nine-day in vitro stimulation with candidate neoantigen peptide 4. All patients were mismatch repair deficient, assessed by either PCR or immunohistochemistry. A roughly 11-day in vitro culture was run per each of fewer than ten reactive peptides. TCRdb keeps only in-frame clones here, not all; method: immunoSEQ multiplex PCR. The sample contains about 14,000 clones, approximately 81% of which appear only once. This sample is drawn from a study of PD-1 blockade in mismatch repair-deficient tumors. Findings and caveats of the study: Tumor-resident clones, often undetectable pretreatment in blood, expanded then contracted after pembrolizumab.

This CDR3 has 15 residues. Between the trimmed V and J ends, which lost 3 bases and 2 bases, there was a span of 11 bases. Germline loops: CDR1 SNHLY, CDR2 FYNNEI. The sequences come from cells cultured in vitro, collected from a patient treated with pembrolizumab. J is TRBJ1-3 and V is TRBV2, with unresolved D. The sequence was collected from an adult with mismatch repair-deficient cancer. CDR3 protein: CASSERVIAGNTIYF. The CDR3 DNA sequence: TGTGCCAGCAGTGAGAGGGTTATAGCTGGAAACACCATATATTTT.